This TCR beta chain emerged from a study of blood T cells in healthy people across ages. Trimming shortened V by 2 bases and J by 9 bases, and 11 bases separated the two germline ends. The CDR3 totals 13 residues. The germline V gene has CDR1 KGHSY and CDR2 FQNENV. This clonotype showed up many times. The antigen is undetermined. Every donor contributed roughly 10 milliliters of peripheral blood by blood draw. Study observations and caveats: Unsorted PBMCs ruled out conclusive naive versus antigen-experienced comparison. Expanded clonotype changes were possibly confounded by unknown donor CMV status.

Using a J-beta primer mix together with a sample-barcoded 5' primer, a second PCR was run for roughly 7 to 12 cycles. A single record per CDR3 protein comes from TCRdb applying MiXCR to the 5' RACE reads. Here the sample spans 650,000 to 700,000 distinct CDR3 sequences, approximately 29% being singletons. Sample: blood. The TCR was taken from an elderly woman in good health. This rearrangement joins TRBV16 to TRBJ2-1, with D unresolved. CDR3 protein: CASSQRLFPEQFF. CDR3 DNA: TGTGCCAGCAGCCAACGCCTCTTCCCTGAGCAGTTCTTC.